This TCR beta chain was sequenced during a study of blood T cell repertoires in COVID-19. Study details: Whether acute or convalescent, the COVID-19 samples came from the United States, Italy and Spain. Nucleic acid was either cDNA or gDNA, and it came from T cells, B-cell-depleted T cells, or PBMCs.

Participant ages covered about 18 to 100 years across around 25 US areas. The method was immunoSEQ multiplex PCR; TCRdb's version includes in-frame clones alone and lacks a portion of them. The data hold 250,000 to 300,000 clones, with approximately 84% observed a single time. Deletions cut 5 bases from V and 7 bases from J, with 17 bases between. Germline V gene lookup returns CDR1 SNHLY and CDR2 FYNNEI. This CDR3 contains 14 residues. Sequencing was performed on PBMCs or T cells enriched from blood (not recorded which). The origin of this receptor is a man in his forties or fifties who had recovered from COVID-19. This sequence joins TRBV2 and TRBJ1-2; maybe TRBD1 (6 bases). The CDR3 is CASSTKRQDPGYTF. Written as DNA, the CDR3 is TGTGCCAGCAGTACCAAGAGACAGGATCCTGGCTACACCTTC.